This T cell receptor (beta chain) was captured by sequencing in a study of glioma-infiltrating T cells after dendritic cell vaccination. Study-wide context: At biweekly intervals, patients got three intradermal dendritic cell vaccine injections. The study's findings and limits: Complete blood and tumor specimen sets were limited to few patients. TCR clonality showed no direct relationship with survival.

Before vaccination, two weeks after the third vaccination, and at progression, PBMC were collected. Profiling relied on immunoSEQ multiplex PCR, and the TCRdb table lists in-frame clones only, not all of them. The repertoire includes just under 85,000 clones, around 90% of them detected once, and roughly 3.2% sits in the top ten. Looked up from germline, CDR1 is MNHEY and CDR2 is SMNVEV (reference sequence). After removal of 2 bases from V and 3 bases from J, the junction contained 4 bases not matched to a gene. The CDR3 sequence is 17 residues long. This clone turned up a few times. Its antigen remains unknown.

Sequences were derived from blood, sampled before dendritic cell vaccination. V gene TRBV27 combines with J gene TRBJ2-1; 13 bases line up with TRBD2. The source is a human donor with glioblastoma. The CDR3, as DNA: TGTGCCAGCAGTTTAACTAGCGGGAGGGTCGTCTACAATGAGCAGTTCTTC. Translating it yields CASSLTSGRVVYNEQFF.